The rows below give T cell receptor beta chains drawn from one sample of a study of cytomegalovirus exposure and HLA in healthy donors. Measured with immunoSEQ multiplex PCR; TCRdb has only the in-frame clones, and not every one. The repertoire holds about 120,000 clones, with less than 90% as singletons. The sequencing input was PBMCs. The origin of the receptors is a man between 18 and 29 years old in good health and CMV-seropositive. The CDR3 runs from the conserved cysteine through the conserved F or W. A D gene is named only where the DNA matches it firmly. Size is stated for part of the rows, as once, few or many counts, or as a class when the clone is expanded.

TRBJ2-1,TRBV2,once,TRBD2,CASRRPWTSGGYNEQFF,TGTGCCAGCAGACGCCCCTGGACTAGCGGGGGGTACAATGAGCAGTTCTTC
TRBJ2-3,TRBV6-6,-,TRBD2,CASFGRGEIDTQYF,TGTGCCAGCTTCGGGAGGGGGGAGATAGATACGCAGTATTTT
TRBJ2-7,TRBV28,once,TRBD1,CASSAHGTAYEQYF,TGTGCCAGCAGTGCGCATGGGACAGCTTACGAGCAGTACTTC
TRBJ1-5,TRBV6-6,few,-,CASSYTGGNQPQHF,TGTGCCAGCAGTTACACAGGTGGGAATCAGCCCCAGCATTTT
TRBJ2-7,TRBV19,once,-,CASGRGGSSYEQYF,TGTGCCAGTGGCAGAGGGGGAAGCTCCTACGAGCAGTACTTC
TRBJ2-5,TRBV5-1,-,TRBD2,CASSWGGGQETQYF,TGCGCCAGCAGCTGGGGGGGAGGCCAAGAGACCCAGTACTTC
TRBJ2-7,TRBV19,-,TRBD1,CASSSSWDRSKNEQYF,TGTGCCAGTAGTTCGTCATGGGACAGGAGTAAGAACGAGCAGTACTTC
TRBJ1-2,TRBV2,-,-,CASSVQGIDGYTF,TGTGCCAGCAGCGTCCAGGGGATAGACGGCTACACCTTC
TRBJ1-1,TRBV12-5,few,-,CASGPPGSGTEAFF,TGTGCTAGTGGTCCCCCCGGGTCGGGCACTGAAGCTTTCTTT
TRBJ2-7,TRBV19,-,-,CASSIDGGASYEQYF,TGTGCCAGTAGTATAGACGGCGGAGCCTCCTACGAGCAGTACTTC
TRBJ2-2,TRBV18,-,-,CASSPAGKGVLGTGELFF,TGTGCCAGCTCACCCGCAGGGAAAGGTGTACTTGGGACCGGGGAGCTGTTTTTT
TRBJ2-6,TRBV27,-,-,CASSLWRGSGANVLTF,TGTGCCAGCAGTTTATGGAGGGGAAGTGGGGCCAACGTCCTGACTTTC
TRBJ2-2,TRBV27,-,-,CASSSLPEWNTGELFF,TGTGCCAGCAGTTCCCTCCCGGAGTGGAACACCGGGGAGCTGTTTTTT
TRBJ2-7,TRBV9,-,-,CASSGDSYEQYF,TGTGCCAGCAGCGGTGACAGCTACGAGCAGTACTTC
TRBJ2-3,TRBV5-1,-,-,CASSLQGTDTQYF,TGCGCCAGCAGCTTACAGGGCACAGATACGCAGTATTTT
TRBJ1-2,TRBV28,-,TRBD1,CASSPGGQNYGYTF,TGTGCCAGCAGCCCAGGGGGGCAGAACTATGGCTACACCTTC
TRBJ1-5,TRBV7-9,-,-,CASSLTGNNQPQHF,TGTGCCAGCAGCTTAACAGGGAACAACCAGCCCCAGCATTTT
TRBJ1-1,TRBV2,once,-,CASIYDSPMNTEAFF,TGTGCCAGCATTTACGACAGCCCAATGAACACTGAAGCTTTCTTT
TRBJ2-3,TRBV15,-,TRBD2,CATSGASGGPTDTQYF,TGTGCCACCAGCGGCGCTAGCGGGGGCCCCACAGATACGCAGTATTTT
TRBJ2-2,TRBV7-3,-,-,CASSVTGANTGELFF,TGTGCCAGCAGCGTGACAGGCGCGAACACCGGGGAGCTGTTTTTT
TRBJ2-7,TRBV7-6,-,-,CASSLGGHSNEQYF,TGTGCCAGCAGCTTAGGAGGGCATAGCAACGAGCAGTACTTC
TRBJ1-1,TRBV5-6,few,-,CASSLGAGTEAFF,TGTGCCAGCAGCCTGGGGGCGGGCACTGAAGCTTTCTTT
TRBJ2-7,TRBV6-1,-,-,CASSEGGLPYEQYF,TGTGCCAGCAGTGAAGGGGGGCTCCCCTACGAGCAGTACTTC
TRBJ2-1,TRBV5-1,-,-,CASSSAPPTGFRLGEQFF,TGCGCCAGCAGCTCCGCACCGCCCACAGGGTTTAGGCTGGGTGAGCAGTTCTTC
TRBJ2-5,TRBV19,-,-,CASSIFPGGDLRTQYF,TGTGCCAGTAGTATTTTTCCCGGGGGAGACCTAAGGACCCAGTACTTC
TRBJ1-5,TRBV18,-,-,CASSGGVDQPQHF,TGTGCCAGCTCCGGAGGGGTGGATCAGCCCCAGCATTTT
TRBJ2-7,TRBV7-9,-,-,CASSLSGVEQYF,TGTGCCAGCAGCTTGTCGGGGGTCGAGCAGTACTTC
TRBJ1-5,TRBV27,-,TRBD1,CASSPGQGPNQPQHF,TGTGCCAGCAGTCCAGGACAGGGTCCAAATCAGCCCCAGCATTTT
TRBJ2-2,TRBV28,once,TRBD2,CASPPSYPGGPDTGELFF,TGTGCCAGCCCCCCGTCATACCCGGGGGGGCCCGACACCGGGGAGCTGTTTTTT
TRBJ2-7,TRBV6-1,-,-,CASRSGDEQYF,TGTGCCAGCAGGTCCGGGGACGAGCAGTACTTC
TRBJ1-2,TRBV20-1,-,-,CSAWTSYGYTF,TGCAGTGCTTGGACATCTTATGGCTACACCTTC
TRBJ1-1,TRBV2,few,TRBD1,CASSEPGQGIEAFF,TGTGCCAGCAGTGAACCGGGACAGGGGATCGAAGCTTTCTTT
TRBJ2-7,TRBV29-1,-,-,CSVEGGNSYEQYF,TGCAGCGTTGAAGGAGGGAACTCCTACGAGCAGTACTTC
TRBJ2-2,TRBV27,once,-,CASSSTLTNTGELFF,TGTGCCAGCAGTTCGACTCTAACGAACACCGGGGAGCTGTTTTTT
TRBJ2-3,TRBV19,-,-,CASSSTHTDTQYF,TGTGCCAGTAGTTCGACACACACAGATACGCAGTATTTT
TRBJ1-5,TRBV19,-,-,CASSITGNQPQHF,TGTGCCAGTAGTATTACAGGGAATCAGCCCCAGCATTTT
TRBJ1-2,TRBV7-6,-,-,CASSLNHGANYGYTF,TGTGCCAGCAGCTTAAACCACGGAGCTAACTATGGCTACACCTTC
TRBJ2-7,TRBV5-1,-,-,CASSLEWGPSYEQCF,TGCGCCAGCAGCTTGGAGTGGGGGCCGTCCTACGAGCAGTGCTTC
TRBJ1-1,TRBV29-1,few,-,CSVDQGTEAFF,TGCAGCGTCGATCAGGGCACTGAAGCTTTCTTT
TRBJ1-2,TRBV5-1,-,TRBD1,CASSNDGQAFYGYTF,TGCGCCAGCAGCAATGACGGACAGGCCTTCTATGGCTACACCTTC
TRBJ1-2,TRBV30,-,-,CAWSVVGGRGGYTF,TGTGCCTGGAGTGTAGTAGGGGGTCGTGGTGGCTACACCTTC
TRBJ2-2,TRBV19,-,TRBD1,CASSMQGAAGELFF,TGTGCCAGTAGTATGCAGGGGGCGGCCGGGGAGCTGTTTTTT
TRBJ2-1,TRBV6-5,-,TRBD1,CASSILTGADEQFF,TGTGCCAGCAGTATTTTAACAGGGGCCGATGAGCAGTTCTTC
TRBJ2-6,TRBV30,-,-,CAWRSWASTSGANVLTF,TGTGCCTGGAGGAGTTGGGCCAGTACCTCTGGGGCCAACGTCCTGACTTTC
TRBJ1-4,TRBV6-6,-,TRBD1,CASSPGQGSNEKLFF,TGTGCCAGCAGCCCCGGACAGGGTAGTAATGAAAAACTGTTTTTT
TRBJ1-4,TRBV5-1,few,-,CASSLESGTNEKLFF,TGCGCCAGCAGCTTGGAATCAGGGACTAATGAAAAACTGTTTTTT
TRBJ2-1,TRBV5-6,-,-,CASSLGTNVPFF,TGTGCCAGCAGCCTCGGGACAAACGTTCCGTTCTTC
TRBJ2-7,TRBV30,once,-,CAWSLGVSYEQYF,TGTGCCTGGAGTTTAGGGGTCTCCTACGAGCAGTACTTC
TRBJ2-1,TRBV5-8,once,TRBD2,CASSKIAGGPNNEQFF,TGTGCCAGCAGCAAAATAGCGGGGGGCCCTAACAATGAGCAGTTCTTC
TRBJ2-7,TRBV7-2,few,-,CASSEGLYEQYF,TGTGCCAGCAGCGAGGGACTTTACGAGCAGTACTTC
TRBJ2-7,TRBV19,-,TRBD2,CASSLGGATYEQYF,TGTGCCAGTAGTCTCGGGGGGGCGACCTACGAGCAGTACTTC
TRBJ2-7,TRBV5-4,-,-,CASSEIQGWGFSGHYEQYF,TGTGCCAGCAGCGAGATACAGGGCTGGGGTTTCTCCGGGCACTACGAGCAGTACTTC
TRBJ2-5,TRBV28,-,TRBD1,CASQDIRTGRETQYF,TGTGCCAGCCAAGATATCAGGACAGGGCGAGAGACCCAGTACTTC
TRBJ1-5,TRBV6-6,few,-,CASRSQAQPQHF,TGTGCCAGCAGGTCACAGGCTCAGCCCCAGCATTTT